This record concerns one T cell receptor beta chain sequence. Its antigen is not identified. Together with a sample-barcoded 5' primer, a J-beta primer mix was included in a second PCR lasting roughly 6 to 12 cycles. TCRdb reanalysed the 5' RACE reads using MiXCR and keeps one entry per CDR3 protein. The sample has a few hundred thousand distinct CDR3 sequences; around 27% are singletons. This record belongs to a study of blood T cells in healthy people across ages. Findings and limits, study-wide: One million T cells yielded diversity estimates that were considered underestimates.

The V and J ends lost 4 bases and 6 bases, in that order; junction bases with no gene match: 2. This CDR3 region has 12 residues. Per the germline V gene, CDR1 is LGHDT and CDR2 is YNNKEL (reference sequence). This sample also belongs to another study, concerning T cells of mothers and their children. Per that study: For the second PCR, the M1S primer put in sample barcodes and 2-4 random nucleotides. Slightly higher, non-significant overlap characterized related mother-child pairs relative to unrelated pairs.

This chain joins TRBV3-1 and TRBJ2-7, with 8 bases aligning to TRBD2. This clonotype originated in a boy younger than 10 in good health. Source material: blood. The CDR3: CASSRGTSEQYF. The CDR3 coding sequence is TGTGCCAGCAGCCGCGGGACTAGCGAGCAGTACTTC.